This TCR beta chain was recovered during a study of cytomegalovirus exposure and HLA in healthy donors. Germline lookup yields CDR1 SQVTM and CDR2 ANQGSEA. This CDR3 contains 15 residues. Between the trimmed V and J ends, which lost 3 bases and 0 bases, there was a span of 13 bases. 13 Jbeta primers and 60 Vbeta primers were used for the PCR. Profiling relied on immunoSEQ multiplex PCR, and the TCRdb table lists in-frame clones only, not all of them. The sample consists of some 150,000 clones, 72% of them appearing once. This sequence originates from a man in his forties or fifties in good health and CMV-seronegative. The specimen sequenced was PBMCs. V gene TRBV29-1 combines with J gene TRBJ2-3; D call uncertain. CDR3 in amino acids: CSVDFAPTSTDTQYF. Here the CDR3 DNA reads TGCAGCGTTGATTTTGCGCCTACTAGCACAGATACGCAGTATTTT.